Listed below are T cell receptor beta chains from one sample, sequenced in a study of blood T cell repertoires in COVID-19. Assay used: immunoSEQ multiplex PCR; TCRdb lists only in-frame clones, some missing. Of 90,000 to 110,000 clones detected, 70% to 85% appear once; the ten largest clones hold 7% to 9%. The sequencing input was peripheral blood. The receptors were sampled from a woman of 80 years or more with active or convalescent COVID-19. The CDR3 runs from the conserved cysteine through the conserved F or W.

v_gene	j_gene	CDR3aa
TRBV28	TRBJ1-1	CASSYAMSSRAEAFF
TRBV7-2	TRBJ1-5	CASSPTRGQPQHF
TRBV9	TRBJ2-2	CASSVGVRGARGRTLTGELFF
TRBV4-2	TRBJ2-3	CASSQVGGLAGVYF
TRBV5-4	TRBJ2-7	CASSPPGTFPSNEQYF
TRBV27	TRBJ1-6	CASSLESSPLHF
TRBV9	TRBJ2-5	CASSVGQGAVTQYF
TRBV4-1	TRBJ2-5	CASSQTGVMTETQYF
TRBV28	TRBJ1-2	CASTYRGDIYGYTF
TRBV5-1	TRBJ1-2	CASSAGQNYGYTF
TRBV18	TRBJ2-7	CASSLLQGANFIPYEQYF
TRBV4-2	TRBJ1-4	CASSLGQGVRVEKLFF
TRBV9	TRBJ2-6	CASSPRVAGVSGANVLTF
TRBV5-1	TRBJ1-1	CASSLQGRDTEAFF
TRBV4-2	TRBJ2-7	CASRREVTSGSYEQYF
TRBV10-1	TRBJ2-1	CASSGFSGGRYNEQFF
TRBV5-1	TRBJ1-2	CASSLGDRANGYTF
TRBV27	TRBJ1-4	CASSLNRGREKLFF
TRBV4-2	TRBJ1-6	CASSQGAGTGPSPLHF
TRBV25-1	TRBJ2-6	CASSAPSGANVLTF
TRBV6-5	TRBJ1-1	CASSYSFGQGDTEAFF
TRBV6-5	TRBJ1-1	CASSYSRLSMNTEAFF
TRBV29-1	TRBJ2-1	CSASRGYRNNEQFF
TRBV19	TRBJ1-4	CASTKRDTTNEKLFF
TRBV7-9	TRBJ1-6	CASSQGTGRGSPLHF
TRBV27	TRBJ2-3	CASSLMQNTDTQYF
TRBV18	TRBJ2-2	CASSPRTGELFF
TRBV6-5	TRBJ2-1	CASSYSLRNEQFF
TRBV7-9	TRBJ2-1	CASSLVGGPVYNEQFF
TRBV11-1	TRBJ2-4	CASSSPFAPAGDIQYF
TRBV11-1	TRBJ1-3	CASSSGLYSGNTIYF
TRBV28	TRBJ2-2	CASSPYGGGKELFF
TRBV9	TRBJ2-1	CASSVYRQEGHEQFF
TRBV11-2	TRBJ2-3	CASSLGLVADTQYF
TRBV5-4	TRBJ2-3	CASNPRPGTGSTDTQYF
TRBV10-3	TRBJ2-7	CAISPDSSYEQYF
TRBV2	TRBJ1-5	CASSEFAGPQPQHF
TRBV11-2	TRBJ1-1	CASSFADSEAFF
TRBV5-5	TRBJ1-1	CASRIQLNTEAFF
TRBV5-1	TRBJ1-2	CASSQDSPNYGYTF
TRBV18	TRBJ1-6	CASSITRQDYNSPLHF
TRBV18	TRBJ2-7	CASTGSSYEQYF